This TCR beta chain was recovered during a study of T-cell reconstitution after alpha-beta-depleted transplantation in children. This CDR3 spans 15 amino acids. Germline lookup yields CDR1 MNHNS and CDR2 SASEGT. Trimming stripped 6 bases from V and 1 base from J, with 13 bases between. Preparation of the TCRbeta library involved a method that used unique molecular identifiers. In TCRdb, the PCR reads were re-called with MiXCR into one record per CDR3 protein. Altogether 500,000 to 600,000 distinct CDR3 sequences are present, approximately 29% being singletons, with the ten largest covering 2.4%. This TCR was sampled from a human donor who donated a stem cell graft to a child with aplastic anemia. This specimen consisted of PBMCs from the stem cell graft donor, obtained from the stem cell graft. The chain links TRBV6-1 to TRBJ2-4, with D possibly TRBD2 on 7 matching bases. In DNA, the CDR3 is TGTGCCAGCAGAAGGGAGGGGGTGGCCAAAAACATTCAGTACTTC. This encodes CASRREGVAKNIQYF.